This TCR beta chain was retrieved from a study of T cell changes during pregnancy in multiple sclerosis. The CDR3 runs 15 residues. Looked up from germline, CDR1 is SEHNR and CDR2 is FQNEAQ (reference sequence). Trimming stripped 1 base from V and 4 bases from J, with 13 bases between. Generated by immunoSEQ multiplex PCR, the TCRdb table keeps only in-frame clones and is missing some. The sample has about 49,000 clones; nearly 95% are singletons. This chain uses TRBV7-9 with TRBJ1-2, with D uncertain. The source was peripheral blood, collected after pregnancy. This TCR was recovered from a female donor with multiple sclerosis, enrolled in a pregnancy study. The CDR3 is CASSLGRGNSYGYTF. In DNA, the CDR3 is TGTGCCAGCAGCTTAGGGCGGGGAAATAGCTATGGCTACACCTTC.